The 24 T cell receptor beta chains in this list originate from one sample, sequenced in a study of shared T cell receptors in the human thymus. Only in-frame clones appear in the TCRdb table, and some are missing; sequencing was by immunoSEQ multiplex PCR. Among about 660,000 clones, over 75% were seen once, and the ten largest hold around 0.0099%. These data also featured in a second study, about human thymus T cells.

Sample: thymocytes. Receptors originate from a boy in the first two years of life with a congenital heart defect.

The sample holds one count of this clone. The V and J genes are TRBV5-1 and TRBJ2-1; D gene uncertain. Deletions cut 4 bases from V and 0 bases from J, with 14 bases between. The CDR3 sequence is 16 residues long. Germline assignment: CDR1 SGHRS and CDR2 YFSETQ. In nucleotides, the CDR3 is TGCGCCAGCAGCCTGGAGACTGAGAGCTCCTACAATGAGCAGTTCTTC. It translates to CASSLETESSYNEQFF.

Only one count was recorded for this clone. The chain joins TRBV14 to TRBJ2-7; 9 bases are shared with TRBD2. The V gene end was trimmed by 2 bases and the J gene end by 2 bases; junction bases not matched to a gene: 10. Germline CDR1 is SGHDN and CDR2 is FVKESK. This CDR3 region has 17 residues. The CDR3 sequence: CASSQFRREGLTYEQYF. CDR3 in DNA: TGTGCCAGCAGCCAATTTCGGCGGGAGGGGCTTACCTACGAGCAGTACTTC.

This clone was found once. The chain couples TRBV10-1 to TRBJ2-7; 8 nucleotides agree with TRBD2. Germline lookup yields CDR1 WNHNN and CDR2 SYGVQD (reference sequence). Germline trimming cut 2 bases from V and 7 bases from J; bases unmatched to any gene: 10. The CDR3 is 15 residues long. CDR3 DNA: TGCGCCAGCAGTGAGGGAGTTTTAGCGGGACGTGAGCAGTACTTC. The encoded protein is CASSEGVLAGREQYF.

The chain has TRBV7-9 and TRBJ1-1, with D unclear. Germline V gives CDR1 SEHNR, CDR2 FQNEAQ (reference sequence). This CDR3 has 15 amino acids. Trimming shortened V by 2 bases and J by 0 bases, and 10 bases separated the two germline ends. CDR3 loop: CASSLLRVLNTEAFF. The DNA of the CDR3 is TGTGCCAGCAGCTTACTCCGGGTCTTGAACACTGAAGCTTTCTTT.

The rearrangement joins TRBV5-8 to TRBJ2-3, with TRBD2 matching 10 bases. V was clipped by 4 bases and J by 6 bases; unmatched bases: 8. Germline CDR1 and CDR2: SGHTS and YDEGEE. CDR3 size: 15 residues. CDR3 loop: CASSETAGGPDTQYF. CDR3 bases: TGTGCCAGCAGCGAAACAGCGGGAGGGCCCGATACGCAGTATTTT.

The chain combines TRBV27 with TRBJ2-7, with TRBD2 matching over 9 bases. The CDR3 length is 15 residues. J gave up 2 bases and V 4 bases, and 6 bases lay outside the gene matches. Germline loops: CDR1 MNHEY, CDR2 SMNVEV (reference sequence). CDR3 bases: TGTGCCAGCAGTTGGGTAGCGGGGGACGCCTACGAGCAGTACTTC. Protein sequence: CASSWVAGDAYEQYF.

The chain joins TRBV29-1 to TRBJ2-1; unclear D gene. With 1 base removed from V and 0 bases from J, the gap between germline ends came to 10 bases. The germline CDR1 and CDR2 sequences are SQVTM and ANQGSEA. The CDR3 spans 15 residues. The CDR3 is CSVEATKSSYNEQFF. The CDR3 region has the DNA TGCAGCGTTGAAGCCACTAAGAGCTCCTACAATGAGCAGTTCTTC.

The chain joins TRBV12-5 to TRBJ2-7; 7 bases are a match to TRBD1. CDR3 size: 13 residues. Germline CDR1 is LGHNT and CDR2 is FRNRAP. Trimming took 10 bases from V and 3 from J; bases not matched to a gene: 9. The CDR3 sequence: CAIFQGDVYEQYF. CDR3 coding DNA: TGTGCTATCTTTCAGGGGGACGTCTACGAGCAGTACTTC.

V is TRBV5-1 and J is TRBJ2-3; 11 nucleotides agree with TRBD2. The CDR3 has 20 residues. The trim removed 1 base at V and 1 base at J, leaving 14 bases unmatched. The germline V gene has CDR1 SGHRS and CDR2 YFSETQ. CDR3 sequence reads: CASSLKADLLAGGCTDTQYF. The CDR3 bases are TGCGCCAGCAGCTTGAAGGCCGACCTTCTAGCGGGAGGTTGCACAGATACGCAGTATTTT.

The rearrangement uses TRBV6-5 and TRBJ1-6; 9 bases agree with TRBD1. The V gene's germline CDR1 is MNHEY and CDR2 SVGAGI. There are 15 residues in the CDR3. The V gene end was trimmed by 2 bases and the J gene end by 10 bases; junction bases not matched to a gene: 6. The CDR3 coding sequence is TGTGCCAGCAGTTACCGGGACAGGGTTGGCTCACCCCTCCACTTT. Residues: CASSYRDRVGSPLHF.

This chain connects TRBV19 to TRBJ1-2; D is perhaps TRBD1 (5 bases). V shed 2 bases and J shed 8 bases, with 15 bases lying between them. The CDR3 sequence is 14 residues long. The V gene's germline CDR1 is LNHDA and CDR2 SQIVND (reference sequence). This CDR3 reads CASSITGWGRGYTF. The CDR3 DNA is TGTGCCAGTAGTATAACAGGCTGGGGTAGGGGCTACACCTTC.

The chain joins TRBV14 to TRBJ2-7; 9 bases are a match to TRBD2. This CDR3 has 15 residues. V lost 1 base to trimming and J lost 4 bases; unmatched junction nucleotides: 5. Per the germline V gene, CDR1 is SGHDN and CDR2 is FVKESK. CDR3 sequence reads: CASSQGTSEIYEQYF. DNA of the CDR3: TGTGCCAGCAGCCAAGGGACTAGCGAAATTTACGAGCAGTACTTC.

The chain uses TRBV12-5 and TRBJ1-2; the D is unclear. The ends were cut back, 9 bases at V and 4 bases at J, with 15 bases in the middle. The CDR3 contains 13 residues. Germline V lookup: CDR1 LGHNT, CDR2 FRNRAP. The DNA of the CDR3 is TGTGCTAGCACCCCTGAGCGGCTCTATGGCTACACCTTC. This codes for CASTPERLYGYTF.

J is TRBJ1-4 and V is TRBV19, with 10 bases identical to TRBD1. Trimming took 5 bases from V and 8 from J; bases not matched to a gene: 8. The germline V gene encodes CDR1 LNHDA and CDR2 SQIVND (reference sequence). The CDR3 sequence is 15 residues long. The DNA for the CDR3 is TGTGCCAGTAGTGGACCGACAGGGGGCCAGGAAAAACTGTTTTTT. Encoded protein: CASSGPTGGQEKLFF.

This clone was counted once. The chain couples TRBV18 to TRBJ2-5; D is unresolved. Per the germline V gene, CDR1 is KGHSH and CDR2 is LQKENI. This CDR3 comprises 15 residues. V lost 3 bases to trimming and J lost 2 bases, with 13 bases between them. The DNA for the CDR3 is TGTGCCAGCTCACCCAGGAAGGCAGGACAAGAGACCCAGTACTTC. Translating it yields CASSPRKAGQETQYF.

V and J are TRBV21-1 and TRBJ1-1; TRBD1 was called by the table and not checked on the DNA. TRBV21-1 is reported as a pseudogene. The CDR3 sequence is 20 residues long. In nucleotides, the CDR3 is TGTGCCAGCAGCATGATACAAGACCAGGGACAGGGAAGGATGAACACTGAAGCTTTCTTT. This translates into CASSMIQDQGQGRMNTEAFF.

The chain is built from TRBV4-1 and TRBJ1-5; 8 bases fit TRBD1. The germline gives CDR1 MGHRA, CDR2 YSYEKL. The V gene end was trimmed by 4 bases and the J gene end by 5 bases; junction bases not matched to a gene: 4. The CDR3 consists of 14 residues. CDR3 sequence (DNA): TGCGCCAGCAGCCCCCAGGGGGCAGATCAGCCCCAGCATTTT. It specifies CASSPQGADQPQHF.

This chain links TRBV5-1 with TRBJ2-3, with 7 bases lining up with TRBD2. V trimming: 0 bases; J trimming: 2 bases; junction bases outside the gene matches: 3. Per the germline V gene, CDR1 is SGHRS and CDR2 is YFSETQ. The CDR3 extends over 15 amino acids. The CDR3 nucleotides are TGCGCCAGCAGCTTGGTACTAGCGCTCACAGATACGCAGTATTTT. Amino acid sequence: CASSLVLALTDTQYF.

This clone was seen a few times. In DNA, the CDR3 is TGTGCCAGCAGCCGGGGCCAGCGGGAGCCCCGATCGGGTCTCAATGAGCAGTTCTTC. This encodes CASSRGQREPRSGLNEQFF. This chain joins TRBV5-6 and TRBJ2-1, with 8 bases identical to TRBD2. The V gene's germline CDR1 is SGHDT and CDR2 YYEEEE. The CDR3 totals 19 residues. The J segment lost 6 bases and the V segment lost 4 bases, leaving 21 bases of the junction unmatched.

This clone was picked up a small number of times. The V and J genes are TRBV10-3 and TRBJ1-3; D uncertain. The CDR3 is 12 residues long. Looked up from germline, CDR1 is ENHRY and CDR2 is SYGVKD. Trimming left V 10 bases short and J 9 bases short, with 16 bases between. In nucleotides, the CDR3 is TGTGCCACCACGCAACCCGGAGGCACCATATATTTT. Amino acid sequence: CATTQPGGTIYF.

This clone is a singleton in its sample. The chain recombines TRBV4-1 with TRBJ2-1; D is possibly TRBD1 (5 bases). This CDR3 has 16 residues. Germline CDR1 MGHRA, CDR2 YSYEKL. The V end was cut by 7 bases, the J end by 8 bases, with 24 bases between. The CDR3 protein is CASTAAGRDGLDEQFF. CDR3 sequence (DNA): TGCGCCAGCACCGCCGCCGGCAGGGATGGGTTGGATGAGCAGTTCTTC.

The chain joins TRBV4-2 to TRBJ2-3; D unresolved. Germline V gene sequence: CDR1 LGHNA, CDR2 YNFKEQ. CDR3 size: 16 residues. V was shortened by 2 bases and J by 6 bases, with 18 bases between the two germline ends. In DNA form, the CDR3 reads TGTGCCAGCAGCCAATGGGTGGAGCCCCCGCCTGATACGCAGTATTTT. It specifies CASSQWVEPPPDTQYF.

Only one count was recorded for this clone. The gene calls are TRBV5-6 and TRBJ1-2, with a tentative D call TRBD1 (6 bases). The CDR3 is made up of 16 amino acids. V lost 4 bases to trimming and J lost 4 bases, with 20 bases between them. From germline, CDR1 is SGHDT and CDR2 YYEEEE. For the CDR3, the DNA is TGTGCCAGCAGCCTTAGGACAAAACGAGGGGGCTATGGCTACACCTTC. Translated, it gives CASSLRTKRGGYGYTF.

This clone was seen just once. The rearrangement uses TRBV7-9 and TRBJ1-5; D uncertain. CDR1 is SEHNR, CDR2 FQNEAQ, per germline (reference sequence). The CDR3 has 15 residues. Trimming removed 3 bases at V and 0 bases at J, with 9 bases between. The CDR3 loop is CASSFGRGSNQPQHF. For the CDR3, the DNA is TGTGCCAGCAGCTTCGGTCGGGGTAGCAATCAGCCCCAGCATTTT.